This T cell receptor beta chain is from a study of T cells after yellow fever vaccination (dated by TCRdb to about 2019). Background for the entire study: Libraries from fractions with low cell numbers were prepared with the SMART-Seq v4 Ultra Low Input RNA kit. Two healthy male donors, one aged 18 to 30 and one aged 30 to 40 years, were included in the cohort. To track T-cell clones before and after primary and booster YFV17D yellow fever vaccination, bulk TCR alpha and beta repertoires were sequenced longitudinally. Blood was drawn at multiple timepoints before and after primary and secondary immunization, with bulk PBMC replicates and cell subsets isolated.

The paper's findings and limits, for the study overall: FACS-sorted repertoires could contain abundant contaminating clonotypes from the bulk population, so computational filtering was required. The study included only a couple of donors, which limits how far the findings can be generalized. After the booster, most of the clones that had expanded following primary vaccination were detected again (approximately 95% of CD4 and 80% to 90% of CD8), which suggests that memory was broadly maintained. A small share of clonotypes occurred in both CD4 and CD8 compartments, likely arising from convergent recombination. The secondary T-cell response was weaker than the primary response but faster, peaking on day 5 instead of day 15.

On this clonotype: It lacks a known antigen. No base-level quality is on record; no much larger clone is a single base apart.

In the paper's terms, the treatment or condition label means: live attenuated yellow fever vaccine strain. At each blood-draw timepoint, two biological replicates of bulk PBMCs were obtained. A standard Ficoll-Paque protocol was used to isolate PBMCs from peripheral blood. TriZol was used to extract RNA from bulk PBMCs, from CD4 and CD8 fractions, and from dextramer-positive and dextramer-negative fractions. V is reduced by 5 bases and J by 3 bases, leaving a spacing of 13 bases between them. The CDR3 covers 14 residues, taking in both the cysteine and the phenylalanine. Kept here is only the CDR3 DNA, which spans 42 bases and is read in frame from base 1. CDR1 and CDR2 (SGHVS, FNYEAQ) derive from the germline V gene. TCR cDNA was synthesized by 5'RACE template switching, through which a universal primer site and unique molecular identifiers were introduced. Priming of cDNA synthesis was performed from both the TCR alpha and TCR beta constant segments. Libraries were amplified in two PCR steps, with sample barcodes and sequencing adapters added in the second step. Sequencing of libraries was done on Illumina HiSeq 2500 (2x100 bp) or NovaSeq (2x150 bp). Per the authors' processing: MIGEC was used to demultiplex reads and collapse the reads into UMI consensus sequences, and MiXCR was used for V(D)J alignment. Vaccine-responding clonotypes were defined with edgeR using replicate PBMC samples, requiring FDR below 0.01 and a log2 fold change above 5 up to day 15. Each bulk clonotype was labeled CD4 or CD8 based on which sequenced repertoire, CD4 or CD8, contained the clonotype at higher abundance. TCRdb ran its own pipeline on the public reads, namely fastp trimming at Q25 and MiXCR clone calling, and kept in-frame beta chains. All rows with the same CDR3 protein become a single entry with the most common DNA and genes. These V and J calls derive from TCRdb rather than the authors' analysis. The sample table lists under 600,000 distinct CDR3 sequences, 21% of them with a count of one. Clones ranked in the top ten supply around 17% of the sample.

The sequenced sample was PBMCs, obtained roughly 20 days after the first yellow fever vaccination. This chain is built from TRBV7-6 and TRBJ1-1; D gene: possibly TRBD1, on 5 matching bases. The clonotype originates from a man younger than 30 who received the YFV17D yellow fever vaccine. The nucleotides read TGTGCCAGCAGCGCCCGGGGGGGGGACACTGAAGCTTTCTTT. The translation is CASSARGGDTEAFF.